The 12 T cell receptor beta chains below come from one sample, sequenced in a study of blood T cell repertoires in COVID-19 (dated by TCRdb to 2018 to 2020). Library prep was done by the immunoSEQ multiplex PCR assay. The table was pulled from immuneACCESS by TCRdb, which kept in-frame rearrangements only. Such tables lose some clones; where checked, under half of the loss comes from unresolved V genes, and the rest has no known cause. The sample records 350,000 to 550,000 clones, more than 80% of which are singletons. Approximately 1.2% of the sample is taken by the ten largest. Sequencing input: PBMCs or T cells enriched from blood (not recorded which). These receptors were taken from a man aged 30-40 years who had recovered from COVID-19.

The CDR3 loop reads CASSLIHAGYEQYF. CDR3 DNA: TGTGCCAGCAGCTTAATACATGCAGGGTACGAGCAGTACTTC. The genes are TRBV28 and TRBJ2-7; D perhaps matches TRBD1 (5 bases). Trimming took 6 bases from V and 4 from J, leaving 16 bases between them. Germline values: CDR1 MDHEN, CDR2 SYDVKM. The CDR3 consists of 14 residues. The full variable domain, with the rest looked up from reference TRBV28 and TRBJ2-7, is DVKVTQSSRYLVKRTGEKVFLECVQDMDHENMFWYRQDPGLGLRLIYFSYDVKMKEKGDIPEGYSVSREKKERFSLILESASTNQTSMYLCASSLIHAGYEQYFGPGTRLTVT.

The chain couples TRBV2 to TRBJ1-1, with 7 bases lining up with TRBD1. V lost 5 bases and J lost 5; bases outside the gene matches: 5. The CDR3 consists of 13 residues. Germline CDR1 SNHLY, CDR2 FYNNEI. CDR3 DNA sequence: TGTGCCAGCAGTAAACAGGGGAGGACTGAAGCTTTCTTT. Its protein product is CASSKQGRTEAFF.

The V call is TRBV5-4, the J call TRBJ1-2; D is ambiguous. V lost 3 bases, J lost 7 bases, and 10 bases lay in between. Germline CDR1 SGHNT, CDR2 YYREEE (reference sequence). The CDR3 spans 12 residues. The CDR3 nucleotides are TGTGCCAGCAGCTCCAAGGCGGGTGGCTACACCTTC. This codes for CASSSKAGGYTF.

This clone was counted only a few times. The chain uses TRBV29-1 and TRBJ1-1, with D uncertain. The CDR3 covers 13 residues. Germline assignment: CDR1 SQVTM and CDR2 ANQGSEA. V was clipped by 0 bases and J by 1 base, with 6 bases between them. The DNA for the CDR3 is TGCAGCGTTGAAGATCTAACGAACACTGAAGCTTTCTTT. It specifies CSVEDLTNTEAFF. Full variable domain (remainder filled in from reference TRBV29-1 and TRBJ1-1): SAVISQKPSRDICQRGTSLTIQCQVDSQVTMMFWYRQQPGQSLTLIATANQGSEATYESGFVIDKFPISRPNLTFSTLTVSNMSPEDSSIYLCSVEDLTNTEAFFGQGTRLTVV.

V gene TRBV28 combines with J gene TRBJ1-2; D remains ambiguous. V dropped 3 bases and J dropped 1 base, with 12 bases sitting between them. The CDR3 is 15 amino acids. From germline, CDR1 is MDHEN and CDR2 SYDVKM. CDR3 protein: CASSLEQPLNYGYTF. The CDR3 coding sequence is TGTGCCAGCAGTTTGGAACAGCCTCTTAACTATGGCTACACCTTC.

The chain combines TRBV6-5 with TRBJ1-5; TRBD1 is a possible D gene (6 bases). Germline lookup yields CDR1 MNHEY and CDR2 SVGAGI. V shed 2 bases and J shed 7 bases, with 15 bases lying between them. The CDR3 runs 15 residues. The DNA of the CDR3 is TGTGCCAGCAGTTACGGGTTACCAGGGGTGCAGCCCCAGCATTTT. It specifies CASSYGLPGVQPQHF.

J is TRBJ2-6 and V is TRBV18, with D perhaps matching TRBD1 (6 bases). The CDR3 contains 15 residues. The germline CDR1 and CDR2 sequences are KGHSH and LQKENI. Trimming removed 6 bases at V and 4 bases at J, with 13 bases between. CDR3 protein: CASSPSGDGANVLTF. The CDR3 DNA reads TGTGCCAGCTCGCCTTCAGGGGACGGGGCCAACGTCCTGACTTTC.

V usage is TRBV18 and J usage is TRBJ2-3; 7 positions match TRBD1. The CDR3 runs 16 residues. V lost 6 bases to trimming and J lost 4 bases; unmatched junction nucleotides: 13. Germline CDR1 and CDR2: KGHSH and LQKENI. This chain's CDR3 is CASSRALDRVPDTQYF. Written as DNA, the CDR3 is TGTGCCAGCTCGCGAGCACTCGACAGGGTCCCAGATACGCAGTATTTT.

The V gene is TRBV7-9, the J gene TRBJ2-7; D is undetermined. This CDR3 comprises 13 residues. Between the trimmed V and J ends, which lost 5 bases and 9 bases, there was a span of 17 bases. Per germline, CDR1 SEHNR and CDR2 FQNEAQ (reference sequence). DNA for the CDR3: TGTGCCAGCAGCGTGGGCGATCCAGCAGGGCAGTACTTC. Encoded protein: CASSVGDPAGQYF. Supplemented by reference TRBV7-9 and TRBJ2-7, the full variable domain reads DTGVSQNPRHKITKRGQNVTFRCDPISEHNRLYWYRQTLGQGPEFLTYFQNEAQLEKSRLLSDRFSAERPKGSFSTLEIQRTEQGDSAMYLCASSVGDPAGQYFGPGTRLTVT.

For the CDR3, the DNA is TGTGCCACCAGCGATAGCGGATTCTCCTACGAGCAGTACTTC. Encoded protein: CATSDSGFSYEQYF. The V gene is TRBV15, the J gene TRBJ2-7; the D gene is possibly TRBD2 (6 bases). Germline V gives CDR1 LNHNV, CDR2 YYDKDF (reference sequence). Trimming shortened V by 5 bases and J by 0 bases, and 11 bases separated the two germline ends. CDR3 length: 14 amino acids.

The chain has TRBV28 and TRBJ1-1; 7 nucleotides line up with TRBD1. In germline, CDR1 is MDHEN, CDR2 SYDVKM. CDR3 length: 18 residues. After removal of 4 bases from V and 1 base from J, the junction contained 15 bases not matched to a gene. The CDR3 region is CASSYPRDSISSNTEAFF. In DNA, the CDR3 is TGTGCCAGCAGTTATCCCCGGGACAGTATTTCGTCGAACACTGAAGCTTTCTTT.

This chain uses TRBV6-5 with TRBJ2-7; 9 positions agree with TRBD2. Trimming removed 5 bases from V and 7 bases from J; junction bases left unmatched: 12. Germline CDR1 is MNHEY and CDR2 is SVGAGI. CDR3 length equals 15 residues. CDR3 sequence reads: CASSRNSGRGGEQYF. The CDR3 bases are TGTGCCAGCAGTAGAAATAGCGGGAGAGGGGGGGAGCAGTACTTC.